Listed below are T cell receptor beta chains from one sample, sequenced in a study of blood T cell repertoires in COVID-19. The data were produced by immunoSEQ multiplex PCR, yet TCRdb's version contains in-frame clones alone and is incomplete. This sample has approximately 350,000 clones, with about 89% found just once. Sequences were obtained from peripheral blood. These receptors all come from a woman aged 25 to 45 with COVID-19, enrolled during active disease. Each CDR3 is given with its conserved first and last residue. Fields, in order: clone size, V gene, J gene, D gene, CDR3 protein, CDR3 DNA. The D gene is left open where the match is weak. Part of the rows lack a size; the others show once, few, many or a class for expanded clones.

>NA|TRBV4-1|TRBJ2-5|TRBD2
CASSPLAGGLGETQYF
TGCGCCAGCAGCCCCCTAGCGGGGGGACTTGGAGAGACCCAGTACTTC
>NA|TRBV6-2/TRBV6-3|TRBJ2-1|NA
CASIPRGPYNEQFF
TGTGCCAGCATCCCCAGGGGCCCTTACAATGAGCAGTTCTTC
>NA|TRBV2|TRBJ2-1|NA
CASSEALSSYNEQFF
TGTGCCAGCAGTGAAGCCCTCAGCTCCTACAATGAGCAGTTCTTC
>NA|TRBV27|TRBJ2-1|TRBD2
CASSPWTSGRADNEQFF
TGTGCCAGCAGTCCCTGGACTAGCGGGAGGGCCGATAATGAGCAGTTCTTC
>many|TRBV7-8|TRBJ1-5|NA
CASSSATGPAGNQPQHF
TGTGCCAGCAGCTCAGCGACAGGCCCGGCCGGCAATCAGCCCCAGCATTTT
>NA|TRBV18|TRBJ2-1|NA
CASSPQTNRVAYNEQFF
TGTGCCAGCTCACCTCAAACGAACAGGGTAGCCTACAATGAGCAGTTCTTC
>few|TRBV18|TRBJ1-2|NA
CASSPGGSDGYTF
TGTGCCAGCTCACCAGGGGGCTCTGATGGCTACACCTTC
>NA|TRBV28|TRBJ2-7|TRBD1
CASSLGGTGGPPGEQYF
TGTGCCAGCAGTTTAGGAGGGACAGGGGGTCCCCCAGGTGAGCAGTACTTC
>once|TRBV9|TRBJ2-2|TRBD1
CASSVRTGIAGELFF
TGTGCCAGCAGCGTCAGGACAGGGATAGCCGGGGAGCTGTTTTTT
>once|TRBV6-2/TRBV6-3|TRBJ1-1|TRBD1
CASSYSRAPGQGNTEAFF
TGTGCCAGCAGTTACTCGAGAGCACCGGGACAGGGAAACACTGAAGCTTTCTTT
>NA|TRBV4-2|TRBJ1-6|NA
CASSQDRGALMNSPLHF
TGTGCCAGCAGCCAAGATCGTGGGGCCCTAATGAATTCACCCCTCCACTTT
>NA|TRBV7-2|TRBJ2-5|TRBD1
CASSLAAVNRGLETQYF
TGTGCCAGCAGCTTAGCAGCGGTGAACAGGGGGTTGGAGACCCAGTACTTC
>NA|TRBV19|TRBJ1-5|TRBD1
CASSGTGGSGQPQHF
TGTGCCAGTTCCGGGACAGGGGGCAGTGGTCAGCCCCAGCATTTT